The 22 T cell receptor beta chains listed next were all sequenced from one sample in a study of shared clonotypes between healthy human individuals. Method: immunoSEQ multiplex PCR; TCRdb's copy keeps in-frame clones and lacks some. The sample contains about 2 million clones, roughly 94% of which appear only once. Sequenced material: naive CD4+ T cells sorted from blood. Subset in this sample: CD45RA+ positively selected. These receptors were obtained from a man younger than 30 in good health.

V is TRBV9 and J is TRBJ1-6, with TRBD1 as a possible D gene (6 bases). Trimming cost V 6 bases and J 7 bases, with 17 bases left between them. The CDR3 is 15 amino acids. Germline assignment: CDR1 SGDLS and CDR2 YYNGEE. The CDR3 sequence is CASTRAAGVNSPLHF. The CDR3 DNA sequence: TGTGCCAGCACGCGCGCGGCAGGGGTGAATTCACCCCTCCACTTT. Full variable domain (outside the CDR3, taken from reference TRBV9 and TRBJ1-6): DSGVTQTPKHLITATGQRVTLRCSPRSGDLSVYWYQQSLDQGLQFLIQYYNGEERAKGNILERFSAQQFPDLHSELNLSSLELGDSALYFCASTRAAGVNSPLHFGNGTRLTVT.

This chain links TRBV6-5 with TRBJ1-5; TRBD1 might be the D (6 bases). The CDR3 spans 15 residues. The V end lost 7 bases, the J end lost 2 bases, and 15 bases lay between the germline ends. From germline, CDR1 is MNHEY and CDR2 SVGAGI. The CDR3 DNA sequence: TGTGCCAGCACTCTCAGGAGGGGGGGCAATCAGCCCCAGCATTTT. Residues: CASTLRRGGNQPQHF.

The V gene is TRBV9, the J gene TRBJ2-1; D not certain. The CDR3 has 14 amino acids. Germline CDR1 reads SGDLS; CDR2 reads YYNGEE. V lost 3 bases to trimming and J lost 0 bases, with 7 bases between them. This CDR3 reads CASSGVSSYNEQFF. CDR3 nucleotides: TGTGCCAGCAGCGGAGTGAGCTCCTACAATGAGCAGTTCTTC.

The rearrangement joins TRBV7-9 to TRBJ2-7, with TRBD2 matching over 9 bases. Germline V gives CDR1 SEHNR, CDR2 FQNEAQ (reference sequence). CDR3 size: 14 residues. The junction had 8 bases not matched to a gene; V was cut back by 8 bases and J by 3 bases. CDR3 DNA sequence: TGTGCCAGCGAAAGGAGCGGGGGGATCTACGAGCAGTACTTC. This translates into CASERSGGIYEQYF.

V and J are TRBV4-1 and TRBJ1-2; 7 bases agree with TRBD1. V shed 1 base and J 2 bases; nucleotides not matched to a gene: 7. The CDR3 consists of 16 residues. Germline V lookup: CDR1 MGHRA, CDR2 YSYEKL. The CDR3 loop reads CASSQVPGGPNYGYTF. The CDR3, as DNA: TGCGCCAGCAGCCAAGTTCCAGGGGGGCCAAACTATGGCTACACCTTC.

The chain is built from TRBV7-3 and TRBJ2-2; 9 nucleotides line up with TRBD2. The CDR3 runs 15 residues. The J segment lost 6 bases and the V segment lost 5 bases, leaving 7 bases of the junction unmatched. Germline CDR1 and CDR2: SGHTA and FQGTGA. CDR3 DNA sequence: TGTGCCAGCAGCAGGGGGACTAGCTTACCCGGGGAGCTGTTTTTT. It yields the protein CASSRGTSLPGELFF.

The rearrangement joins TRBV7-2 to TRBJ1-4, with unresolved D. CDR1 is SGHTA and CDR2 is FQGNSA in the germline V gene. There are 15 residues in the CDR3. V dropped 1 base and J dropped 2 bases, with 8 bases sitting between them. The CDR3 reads CASSLGGRTNEKLFF. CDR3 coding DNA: TGTGCCAGCAGCTTAGGAGGGAGGACTAATGAAAAACTGTTTTTT.

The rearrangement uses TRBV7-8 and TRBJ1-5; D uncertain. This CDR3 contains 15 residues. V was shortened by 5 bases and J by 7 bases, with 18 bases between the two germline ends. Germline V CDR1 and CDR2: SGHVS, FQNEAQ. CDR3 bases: TGTGCCAGCAGCCCTCGGGCATTAAGGGAACAGCCCCAGCATTTT. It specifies CASSPRALREQPQHF.

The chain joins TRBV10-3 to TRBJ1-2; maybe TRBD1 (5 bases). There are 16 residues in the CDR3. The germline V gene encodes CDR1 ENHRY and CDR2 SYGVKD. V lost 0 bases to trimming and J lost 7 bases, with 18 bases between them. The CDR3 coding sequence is TGTGCCATCAGTGAGTCAGCGGGGCTCGGGTGGAGTGGCTACACCTTC. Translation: CAISESAGLGWSGYTF.

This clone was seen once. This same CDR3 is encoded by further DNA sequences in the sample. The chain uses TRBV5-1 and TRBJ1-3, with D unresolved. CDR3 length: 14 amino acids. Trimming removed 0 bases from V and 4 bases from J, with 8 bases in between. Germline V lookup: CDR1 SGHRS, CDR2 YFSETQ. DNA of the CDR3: TGCGCCAGCAGCTTGGTGGGGTCAGGAAACACCATATATTTT. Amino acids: CASSLVGSGNTIYF.

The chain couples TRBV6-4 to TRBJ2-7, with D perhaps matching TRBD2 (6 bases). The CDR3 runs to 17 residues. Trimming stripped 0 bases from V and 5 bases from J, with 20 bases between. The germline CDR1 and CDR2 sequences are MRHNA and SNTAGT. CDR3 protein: CASSDSSPEGRVDEQYF. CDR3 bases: TGTGCCAGCAGTGACTCGAGTCCGGAGGGCCGCGTGGACGAGCAGTACTTC.

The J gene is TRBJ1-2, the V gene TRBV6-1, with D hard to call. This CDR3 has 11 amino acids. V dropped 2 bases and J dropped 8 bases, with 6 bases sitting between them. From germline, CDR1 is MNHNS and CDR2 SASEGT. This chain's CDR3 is CASSESRGYTF. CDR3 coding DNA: TGTGCCAGCAGTGAATCTCGCGGCTACACCTTC.

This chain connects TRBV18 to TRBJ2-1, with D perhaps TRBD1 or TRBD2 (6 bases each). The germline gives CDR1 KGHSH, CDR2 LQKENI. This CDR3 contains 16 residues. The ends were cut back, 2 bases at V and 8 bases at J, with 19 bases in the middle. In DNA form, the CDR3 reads TGTGCCAGCTCACCAATGCGAGGGGGGCTGAAGGATGAGCAGTTCTTC. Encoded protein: CASSPMRGGLKDEQFF.

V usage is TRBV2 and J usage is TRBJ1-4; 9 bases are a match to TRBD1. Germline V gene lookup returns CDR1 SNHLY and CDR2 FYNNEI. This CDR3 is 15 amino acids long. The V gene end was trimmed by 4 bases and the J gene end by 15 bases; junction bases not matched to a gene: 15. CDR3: CASSGGGTGSLSMFF. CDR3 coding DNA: TGTGCCAGCAGTGGCGGAGGGACAGGGTCCTTGTCGATGTTTTTT.

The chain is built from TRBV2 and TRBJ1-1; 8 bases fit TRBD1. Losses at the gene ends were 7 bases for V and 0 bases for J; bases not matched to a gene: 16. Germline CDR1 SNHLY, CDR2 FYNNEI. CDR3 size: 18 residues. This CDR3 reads CASTLTRTGTYMNTEAFF. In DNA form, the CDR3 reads TGTGCCAGCACCCTAACGCGGACAGGGACTTACATGAACACTGAAGCTTTCTTT.

The CDR3 DNA reads as TGTGCCAGAAGCTTGGTGAGGGGGCAATGCTCCTACGAGCAGTACTTC. As protein: CARSLVRGQCSYEQYF. The chain is built from TRBV5-3 and TRBJ2-7; 7 bases line up with TRBD1. TRBV5-3 is identified as an open reading frame with a role that is uncertain. The V segment lost 0 bases and the J segment 0 bases; nucleotides outside the gene matches: 6. This CDR3 has 16 residues.

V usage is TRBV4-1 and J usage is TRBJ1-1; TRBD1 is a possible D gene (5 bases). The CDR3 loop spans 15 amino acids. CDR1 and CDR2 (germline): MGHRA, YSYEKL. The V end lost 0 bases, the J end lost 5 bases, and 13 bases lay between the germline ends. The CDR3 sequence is CASSQEGTGRTEAFF. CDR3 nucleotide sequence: TGCGCCAGCAGCCAAGAGGGGACCGGGAGGACTGAAGCTTTCTTT.

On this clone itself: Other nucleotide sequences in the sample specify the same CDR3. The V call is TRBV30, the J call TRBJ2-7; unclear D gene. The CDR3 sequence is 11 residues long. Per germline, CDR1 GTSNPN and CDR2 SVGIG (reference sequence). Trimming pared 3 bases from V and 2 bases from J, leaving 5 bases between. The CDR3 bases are TGTGCCTGGAGGGCAGCCTACGAGCAGTACTTC. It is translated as CAWRAAYEQYF.

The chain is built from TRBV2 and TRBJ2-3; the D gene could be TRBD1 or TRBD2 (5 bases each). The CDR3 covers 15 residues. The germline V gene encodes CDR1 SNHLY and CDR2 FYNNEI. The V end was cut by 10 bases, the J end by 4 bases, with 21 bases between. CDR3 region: CATLPVWGKADTQYF. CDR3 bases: TGTGCCACCCTACCAGTTTGGGGGAAAGCAGATACGCAGTATTTT.

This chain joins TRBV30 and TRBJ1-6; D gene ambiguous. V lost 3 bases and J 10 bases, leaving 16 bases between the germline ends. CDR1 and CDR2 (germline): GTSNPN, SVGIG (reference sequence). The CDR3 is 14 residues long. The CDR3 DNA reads TGTGCCTGGAGGTTCCAGGTATATACCTCACCCCTCCACTTT. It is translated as CAWRFQVYTSPLHF.

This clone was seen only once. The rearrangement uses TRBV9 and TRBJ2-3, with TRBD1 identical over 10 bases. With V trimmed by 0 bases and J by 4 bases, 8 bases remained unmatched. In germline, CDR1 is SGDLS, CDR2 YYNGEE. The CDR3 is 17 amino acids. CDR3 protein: CASSVAPPGQGPDTQYF. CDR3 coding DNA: TGTGCCAGCAGCGTAGCTCCACCGGGACAGGGGCCAGATACGCAGTATTTT.

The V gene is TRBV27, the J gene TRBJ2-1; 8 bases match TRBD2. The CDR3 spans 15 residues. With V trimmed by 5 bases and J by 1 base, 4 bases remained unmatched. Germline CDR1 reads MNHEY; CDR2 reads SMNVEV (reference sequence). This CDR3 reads CASSRKRESYNEQFF. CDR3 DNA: TGTGCCAGCAGTCGTAAGCGGGAGTCCTACAATGAGCAGTTCTTC.